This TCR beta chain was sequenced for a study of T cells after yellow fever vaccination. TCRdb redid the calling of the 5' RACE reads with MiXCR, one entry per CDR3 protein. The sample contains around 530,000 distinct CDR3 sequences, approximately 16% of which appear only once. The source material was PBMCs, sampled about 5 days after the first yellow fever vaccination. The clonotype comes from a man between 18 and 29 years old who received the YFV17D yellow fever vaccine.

The CDR3 protein is CASSLMPGQSYEQYV. The CDR3 DNA follows: TGTGCCAGCAGCCTCATGCCGGGACAATCCTACGAGCAGTACGTC. The chain has TRBV7-2 and TRBJ2-7; the D gene is possibly TRBD1 (6 bases). CDR1 and CDR2 (germline): SGHTA, FQGNSA. The ends were cut back, 5 bases at V and 1 base at J, with 15 bases in the middle. This CDR3 has 15 amino acids.